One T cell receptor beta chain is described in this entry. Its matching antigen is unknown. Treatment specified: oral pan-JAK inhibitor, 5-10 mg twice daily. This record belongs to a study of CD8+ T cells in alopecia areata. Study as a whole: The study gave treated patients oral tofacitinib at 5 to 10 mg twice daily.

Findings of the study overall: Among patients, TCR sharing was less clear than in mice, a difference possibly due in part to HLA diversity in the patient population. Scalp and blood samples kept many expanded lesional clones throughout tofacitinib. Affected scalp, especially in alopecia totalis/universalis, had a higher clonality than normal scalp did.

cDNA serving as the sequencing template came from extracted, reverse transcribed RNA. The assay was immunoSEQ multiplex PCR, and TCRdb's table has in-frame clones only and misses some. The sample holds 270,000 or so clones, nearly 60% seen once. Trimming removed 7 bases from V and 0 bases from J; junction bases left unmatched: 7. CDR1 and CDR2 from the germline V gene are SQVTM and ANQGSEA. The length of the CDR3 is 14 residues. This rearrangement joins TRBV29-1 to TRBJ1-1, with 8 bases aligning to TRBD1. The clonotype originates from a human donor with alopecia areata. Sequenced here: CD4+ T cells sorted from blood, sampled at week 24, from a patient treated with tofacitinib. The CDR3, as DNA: TGCAGCGGAACACCGGGACAGGTGAACACTGAAGCTTTCTTT. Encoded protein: CSGTPGQVNTEAFF.